The 24 T cell receptor beta chains below were found in one sample sequenced in a study of follicular helper T cells after annual influenza vaccination. The sample's time point: 2014-2015 season, pre-vaccination. Method: immunoSEQ multiplex PCR; TCRdb's copy keeps in-frame clones and lacks some. The sample lists about 13,000 clones; almost 85% were seen once. The sequences come from CXCR5- memory CD4+ T cells sorted from blood, collected on the day of influenza vaccination. The receptor source for this set is an adult who received the influenza vaccine.

This chain connects TRBV6-5 to TRBJ2-7; D is perhaps TRBD2 (5 bases). Germline CDR1 reads MNHEY; CDR2 reads SVGAGI. V gave up 2 bases and J gave up 6 bases, with 20 bases separating them. The CDR3 is 16 amino acids. CDR3 nucleotides: TGTGCCAGCAGTTACACCCTAGCCCGGACCCCCCGCGAGCAGTACTTC. The encoded protein is CASSYTLARTPREQYF.

The rearrangement uses TRBV19 and TRBJ1-1; D gene uncertain. V was cut by 4 bases and J by 2 bases, with 8 bases left in between. CDR1 and CDR2 (germline): LNHDA, SQIVND (reference sequence). CDR3 length: 13 residues. The CDR3 DNA is TGTGCCAGTAGTAATGACGGTAACACTGAAGCTTTCTTT. This gives the protein CASSNDGNTEAFF.

This sequence joins TRBV2 and TRBJ2-5; 8 bases agree with TRBD2. Looked up from germline, CDR1 is SNHLY and CDR2 is FYNNEI. Losses at the gene ends were 2 bases for V and 9 bases for J; bases not matched to a gene: 14. The length of the CDR3 is 16 residues. CDR3 loop: CASSERTSRARGAQYF. The CDR3, as DNA: TGTGCCAGCAGTGAACGGACTAGCCGGGCCCGGGGGGCCCAGTACTTC.

The chain employs TRBV7-7 and TRBJ2-5; TRBD2 agrees at 10 bases. The V gene end was trimmed by 5 bases and the J gene end by 3 bases; junction bases not matched to a gene: 6. CDR1 and CDR2 (germline): SSHAT, FNYEAQ (reference sequence). The CDR3 consists of 15 residues. In nucleotides, the CDR3 is TGTGCCAGCAGCCCTGCTAGCGGGGGAAAAGAGACCCAGTACTTC. Its protein is CASSPASGGKETQYF.

The chain uses TRBV7-2 and TRBJ2-2; D is unclear. This CDR3 comprises 16 residues. CDR1 and CDR2 from the germline V gene are SGHTA and FQGNSA. The V end was cut by 5 bases, the J end by 1 base, with 14 bases between. CDR3 loop: CASSLQAHLNTGELFF. The CDR3 DNA is TGTGCCAGCAGCCTCCAGGCCCACCTGAACACCGGGGAGCTGTTTTTT.

The chain is built from TRBV7-2 and TRBJ1-1, with TRBD1 matching 10 bases. The junction had 13 bases not matched to a gene; V was cut back by 4 bases and J by 11 bases. The CDR3 is 15 amino acids. CDR1 and CDR2 (germline): SGHTA, FQGNSA. Here the CDR3 reads CASSSRDRGMVEAFF. The CDR3, as DNA: TGTGCCAGCAGCTCCCGGGACAGGGGCATGGTCGAGGCTTTCTTT.

CDR3 in DNA: TGTGCCAGCAGTCCAGCCCTAAGGGGAAAACTGTTTTTT. This gives the protein CASSPALRGKLFF. The rearrangement uses TRBV28 and TRBJ1-4; D might be TRBD1 (5 bases). Trimming took 5 bases from V and 10 from J, leaving 14 bases between them. This CDR3 contains 13 residues. Germline lookup yields CDR1 MDHEN and CDR2 SYDVKM.

The chain is built from TRBV5-1 and TRBJ1-4; tentatively, D is TRBD1 (5 bases). Per the germline V gene, CDR1 is SGHRS and CDR2 is YFSETQ. Trimming took 0 bases from V and 4 from J, leaving 22 bases between them. This CDR3 has 19 amino acids. DNA for the CDR3: TGCGCCAGCAGCTTGGGTGTCGGAAGGGCTAAGAGGGGTAATGAAAAACTGTTTTTT. Translating gives CASSLGVGRAKRGNEKLFF.

This rearrangement joins TRBV19 to TRBJ2-4; either TRBD1 or TRBD2 may supply D (5 bases each). The CDR3 covers 16 residues. Germline CDR1 LNHDA, CDR2 SQIVND (reference sequence). Trimming stripped 1 base from V and 2 bases from J, with 12 bases between. The chain's CDR3 is CASSIVGDGPKNIQYF. The CDR3 coding sequence is TGTGCCAGTAGTATAGTGGGGGACGGGCCCAAAAACATTCAGTACTTC.

The J gene is TRBJ1-4, the V gene TRBV7-9; TRBD1 is a possible D gene (6 bases). V dropped 2 bases and J dropped 8 bases, with 18 bases sitting between them. Germline V gene data show CDR1 as SEHNR and CDR2 as FQNEAQ (reference sequence). CDR3 length equals 16 residues. The CDR3 sequence: CASSLSAGAPSEKLFF. The CDR3 DNA is TGTGCCAGCAGCTTATCTGCGGGGGCCCCAAGCGAAAAACTGTTTTTT.

The chain recombines TRBV9 with TRBJ2-3; no clear D gene. The V and J ends lost 3 bases and 4 bases respectively, with 21 bases between them. Germline values: CDR1 SGDLS, CDR2 YYNGEE. The CDR3 is made up of 17 amino acids. CDR3 amino acids: CASSASHQNLGADTQYF. CDR3 DNA sequence: TGTGCCAGCAGCGCCTCTCACCAAAATCTGGGCGCAGATACGCAGTATTTT.

The gene calls are TRBV30 and TRBJ1-5, with D hard to call. The CDR3 extends over 13 amino acids. Germline lookup yields CDR1 GTSNPN and CDR2 SVGIG (reference sequence). V lost 2 bases and J lost 2, with 7 bases in between. CDR3 bases: TGTGCCTGGAGTCGACTGCGCAATCAGCCCCAGCATTTT. It yields the protein CAWSRLRNQPQHF.

The CDR3: CAIKTGDYGYTF. The CDR3 region has the DNA TGTGCCATCAAGACAGGGGACTATGGCTACACCTTC. The rearrangement joins TRBV6-6 to TRBJ1-2; 8 nucleotides line up with TRBD1. CDR3 length equals 12 residues. Germline V gives CDR1 MNHNY, CDR2 SVGAGI (reference sequence). With 10 bases clipped from V and 3 bases from J, the junction kept 4 bases outside the gene matches.

The chain's CDR3 is CASSQQFFGTGSGEQYF. CDR3 DNA: TGTGCCAGCAGCCAACAATTTTTCGGGACAGGGTCTGGGGAGCAGTACTTC. The chain couples TRBV16 to TRBJ2-7; 9 nucleotides match TRBD1. Germline V gene data show CDR1 as KGHSY and CDR2 as FQNENV. The CDR3 is made up of 17 amino acids. J gave up 7 bases and V 2 bases, and 15 bases lay outside the gene matches.

This clone was seen once. V and J are TRBV29-1 and TRBJ2-5, with D tentatively TRBD1 (7 bases). Trimming stripped 7 bases from V and 5 bases from J, with 14 bases between. Per the germline V gene, CDR1 is SQVTM and CDR2 is ANQGSEA. The CDR3 has 12 residues. CDR3 protein: CSGNQGGETQYF. CDR3 bases: TGCAGCGGAAATCAGGGGGGCGAGACCCAGTACTTC.

The genes are TRBV10-3 and TRBJ2-1; TRBD2 agrees at 12 bases. Germline V gene data show CDR1 as ENHRY and CDR2 as SYGVKD. The CDR3 totals 15 residues. With 4 bases clipped from V and 7 bases from J, the junction kept 5 bases outside the gene matches. CDR3 nucleotides: TGTGCCATCAGTGTAGGGCTAGCGGGGGGGAATGAGCAGTTCTTC. The encoded protein is CAISVGLAGGNEQFF.

The V and J genes are TRBV28 and TRBJ2-2; maybe TRBD2 (7 bases). From germline, CDR1 is MDHEN and CDR2 SYDVKM. This CDR3 comprises 15 residues. V lost 5 bases and J lost 6, with 16 bases in between. CDR3 nucleotide sequence: TGTGCCAGCAGTCTCCGGGGGGCCGTTGCCGGGGAGCTGTTTTTT. Amino acid sequence: CASSLRGAVAGELFF.

This sequence joins TRBV5-4 and TRBJ2-7, with 9 positions matching TRBD2. The V gene's germline CDR1 is SGHNT and CDR2 YYREEE (reference sequence). CDR3 length: 13 amino acids. With V trimmed by 5 bases and J by 2 bases, 2 bases remained unmatched. The CDR3 here is CASRPSGAYEQYF. The DNA of the CDR3 is TGTGCCAGCAGGCCTAGCGGGGCCTACGAGCAGTACTTC.

This chain links TRBV11-3 with TRBJ2-7, with D perhaps TRBD2 (5 bases). Germline V CDR1 and CDR2: SGHNT, YENEEA. CDR3 length: 14 residues. V shed 0 bases and J shed 7 bases, with 13 bases lying between them. This CDR3 reads CASSLESGVREQYF. The CDR3 region has the DNA TGTGCCAGCAGCTTAGAGAGCGGCGTGAGGGAGCAGTACTTC.

The J gene is TRBJ2-7, the V gene TRBV6-6, with 11 positions matching TRBD2. V gave up 8 bases and J gave up 6 bases; unmatched junction bases: 9. This CDR3 is 14 amino acids long. CDR1 MNHNY and CDR2 SVGAGI come from the germline V gene (reference sequence). The CDR3: CASAWASGGSEQYF. The CDR3 nucleotides read TGTGCCAGCGCGTGGGCTAGCGGGGGGAGCGAGCAGTACTTC.

The V and J genes are TRBV5-1 and TRBJ1-2, with 8 bases fitting TRBD1. The CDR3 covers 16 residues. In germline, CDR1 is SGHRS, CDR2 YFSETQ. V trimming: 0 bases; J trimming: 4 bases; junction bases outside the gene matches: 8. Written as DNA, the CDR3 is TGCGCCAGCAGCTTGGTCCCGCAGGGGGCCACCTATGGCTACACCTTC. Amino acid sequence: CASSLVPQGATYGYTF.

The chain couples TRBV6-1 to TRBJ1-4, with D hard to call. CDR1 is MNHNS and CDR2 is SASEGT in the germline V gene. The V and J ends lost 7 bases and 0 bases respectively, with 12 bases between them. The CDR3 contains 15 residues. The CDR3 sequence is CASKVAGPTNEKLFF. CDR3 in DNA: TGTGCCAGCAAGGTGGCAGGACCAACTAATGAAAAACTGTTTTTT.

The V gene is TRBV5-4, the J gene TRBJ2-7, with 8 bases aligning to TRBD1. From germline, CDR1 is SGHNT and CDR2 YYREEE (reference sequence). The ends lost 2 bases at V and 2 bases at J; junction bases unmatched: 6. This CDR3 spans 15 amino acids. In nucleotides, the CDR3 is TGTGCCAGCAGCTTAGACAGGGGATTTACCTACGAGCAGTACTTC. Amino acid sequence: CASSLDRGFTYEQYF.

This chain connects TRBV5-1 to TRBJ2-2; TRBD2 might be the D (6 bases). The CDR3 loop spans 13 amino acids. The V and J ends lost 3 bases and 5 bases respectively, with 8 bases between them. The germline CDR1 and CDR2 sequences are SGHRS and YFSETQ. CDR3 residues: CASSSTRTGELFF. CDR3 in DNA: TGCGCCAGCAGCTCGACTAGAACCGGGGAGCTGTTTTTT.